This passage covers 17 T cell receptor beta chains from one sample sequenced in a study of CXCR3-negative and CXCR3-positive naive CD8 T cells. Notes on the study in general: CXCR3-positive naive cells had TRB CDR3s that were more hydrophobic than CXCR3-negative naive cells had.

No antigens are known for them. TRB cDNA was prepared as libraries by UMI-labeled 5' RACE. TCRdb re-called the 5' RACE reads; every CDR3 protein appears as one record, without DNA. The table gives about 150,000 distinct CDR3 sequences; the top ten clones make up 0.4% to 0.45% of it. Sample: naive CXCR3+ CD8+ T cells from blood. The subset is: CD45RO-CCR7+CD27+CD95- naive CD8+ T cells expressing CXCR3 (TNR3+). The receptors were gathered from a human donor in good health. Some clones in this sample may be carry-over from other donors' samples.

CDR3: CSARGGRLNTEAFF. The V gene is TRBV20-1, the J gene TRBJ1-1; the D call of TRBD1 rests on TCRdb alone, since no DNA is present to check it. This CDR3 comprises 14 residues. Germline lookup yields CDR1 DFQATT and CDR2 SNEGSKA (reference sequence).

This rearrangement joins TRBV30 to TRBJ1-6; lacking DNA, the TRBD1 call made by TCRdb goes unchecked. Looked up from germline, CDR1 is GTSNPN and CDR2 is SVGIG (reference sequence). This CDR3 has 13 amino acids. CDR3 amino acids: CACEGQVNSPLHF. The full variable domain, its missing parts supplied by reference TRBV30 and TRBJ1-6, is SQTIHQWPATLVQPVGSPLSLECTVEGTSNPNLYWYRQAAGRGLQLLFYSVGIGQISSEVPQNLSASRPQDRQFILSSKKLLLSDSGFYLCACEGQVNSPLHFGNGTRLTVT.

The J gene is TRBJ2-7, the V gene TRBV28; without DNA, the TCRdb call of TRBD1 cannot be checked. This CDR3 has 14 residues. Germline lookup yields CDR1 MDHEN and CDR2 SYDVKM. CDR3 region: CASRIPGVNYEQYF.

The V call is TRBV3-1, the J call TRBJ2-7; without DNA, the TCRdb call of TRBD1 cannot be checked. Germline CDR1 LGHDT, CDR2 YNNKEL (reference sequence). The CDR3 is 19 residues long. The CDR3 spells CASSQDYDRGRPRFYEQYF.

V gene TRBV7-2 combines with J gene TRBJ1-1. Germline values: CDR1 SGHTA, CDR2 FQGNSA. CDR3 length: 12 amino acids. The CDR3 spells CASSDRRPEAFF.

The chain links TRBV5-8 to TRBJ2-1; the TRBD1 assignment by TCRdb is unverifiable without DNA. CDR3 length: 14 amino acids. Germline V gene lookup returns CDR1 SGHTS and CDR2 YDEGEE. CDR3 protein: CASLGDRDGDEQFF.

The V gene is TRBV7-2, the J gene TRBJ2-7; the D gene TCRdb calls, TRBD2, cannot be checked with no DNA. Germline V gene data show CDR1 as SGHTA and CDR2 as FQGNSA. There are 15 residues in the CDR3. The CDR3 region is CASSLARGTVYEQYF.

This chain connects TRBV29-1 to TRBJ1-2; TCRdb calls TRBD1, which cannot be checked without DNA. Per the germline V gene, CDR1 is SQVTM and CDR2 is ANQGSEA. This CDR3 is built from 13 residues. This CDR3 is CSVLLETGGGYTF.

The chain recombines TRBV29-1 with TRBJ2-1; the D call of TRBD2 rests on TCRdb alone, since no DNA is present to check it. The CDR3 covers 16 residues. CDR1 is SQVTM, CDR2 ANQGSEA, per germline. The chain's CDR3 is CSVILAGGDSYNEQFF.

The rearrangement uses TRBV5-5 and TRBJ2-2. The germline CDR1 and CDR2 sequences are SGHKS and YYEKEE (reference sequence). The CDR3 consists of 14 residues. This chain's CDR3 is CASSRVERPGELFF.

The rearrangement uses TRBV7-9 and TRBJ2-6; TCRdb's D gene call, TRBD2, goes unchecked for lack of DNA. The CDR3 contains 16 residues. Germline loops: CDR1 SEHNR, CDR2 FQNEAQ (reference sequence). CDR3 in amino acids: CAAATSGTYGANVLTF.

The chain combines TRBV28 with TRBJ2-5; absent DNA, TCRdb's TRBD2 call cannot be checked. This CDR3 spans 19 amino acids. Germline loops: CDR1 MDHEN, CDR2 SYDVKM. The CDR3 loop is CASSPGTSGGPWIQETQHF.

J is TRBJ2-1 and V is TRBV20-1; TCRdb gives TRBD1 as the D gene, but with no DNA this cannot be confirmed. The V gene's germline CDR1 is DFQATT and CDR2 SNEGSKA (reference sequence). This CDR3 comprises 15 residues. This chain's CDR3 is CSARHAEIVSHEQFF.

The gene calls are TRBV7-3 and TRBJ1-1. CDR1 and CDR2 from the germline V gene are SGHTA and FQGTGA. This CDR3 contains 13 residues. The chain's CDR3 is CASSNDLNTEAFF.

This chain joins TRBV7-6 and TRBJ1-1; the TCRdb call, TRBD1, lacks DNA for checking. The germline V gene has CDR1 SGHVS and CDR2 FNYEAQ. This CDR3 is 15 amino acids long. The CDR3 here is CASSPPDRGSTEAFF.

The rearrangement joins TRBV5-6 to TRBJ2-4; TCRdb designates TRBD2, a call that cannot be tested without DNA. This CDR3 region has 14 residues. CDR1 and CDR2 from the germline V gene are SGHDT and YYEEEE. The CDR3 spells CASSLRDSRNIQYF.

The chain has TRBV5-5 and TRBJ2-2; absent DNA, TCRdb's TRBD2 call cannot be checked. In germline, CDR1 is SGHKS, CDR2 YYEKEE (reference sequence). The CDR3 is 16 residues long. The CDR3 loop is CASSLVAGGVTGELFF.